A selection of T cell receptor beta chains follows, all from one sample in a study of control samples from healthy donors and cancer patients. The assay was immunoSEQ multiplex PCR, and TCRdb's table has in-frame clones only and misses some. The repertoire holds about 120,000 clones, with around nine tenths as singletons. Sequencing was done on a sample of blood. These receptors came from a man aged 25 to 40 in good health. Each CDR3 is given with its conserved first and last residue. The D gene is left open where the match is weak.

cdr3_aa d_call v_call
CATSDQERDLETQYF . TRBV24-1
CASSFRQGGQPQHF TRBD1 TRBV7-2
CAISGRQGANYGYTF TRBD1 TRBV10-3
CASSYGESTDTQYF . TRBV5-1
CASSRGDLAGYNEQFF TRBD2 TRBV7-3
CASSGQGLSYEQYF TRBD1 TRBV10-1
CASSQGGQASTDTQYF . TRBV3-1/TRBV3-2
CASSQESKASSPLHF . TRBV4-1
CASSVAQGAEAFF . TRBV12-3/TRBV12-4
CSVGSSGNTIYF . TRBV29-1
CASSDRGFYGYTF . TRBV25-1
CASSLNARIGELFF . TRBV7-3
CASSYYGQGIRETQYF TRBD1 TRBV3-1/TRBV3-2
CASSRTGAKNIQYF TRBD1 TRBV7-9
CASSWRTGGDTEAFF TRBD1 TRBV5-1
CASSQGLFLEFSSGNTIYF . TRBV4-1
CASSTRERGAGNTIYF . TRBV19
CASSSGQGNTEAFF TRBD1 TRBV7-3
CASSLSAGQPQHF . TRBV27
CASSSEVGDYGYTF . TRBV7-9
CASSPTLGNTEAFF . TRBV7-9
CASRPGTGNEQFF TRBD1 TRBV6-5
CASSWEGGNTEAFF . TRBV5-5
CASSPWTDLAKNIQYF . TRBV19
CASSPGPQQTQYF . TRBV6-5
CASRGQALNGYTF TRBD1 TRBV2